This T cell receptor (beta chain) stems from a study of response to subunit inactivated influenza vaccine. TCRdb re-derived calls from the RT-PCR reads in MiXCR, one entry per CDR3 protein. The profile shows 650,000 to 800,000 distinct CDR3 sequences, approximately 13% of them singletons. The CDR3 contains 14 residues. Trimming stripped 0 bases from V and 12 bases from J, with 16 bases between. Per the germline V gene, CDR1 is SGHRS and CDR2 is YFSETQ. Sequencing used PBMCs from blood, obtained 14 to 15 days before vaccination. This rearrangement joins TRBV5-1 to TRBJ2-4; D may correspond to TRBD1 or TRBD2 (5 bases each). The sequence was obtained from a man in his fifties or sixties who received an inactivated influenza vaccine. In DNA form, the CDR3 reads TGCGCCAGCAGCTTGGGGGACGGGCCCCGCGATCAGTACTTC. Its translation: CASSLGDGPRDQYF.